The clone carrying this T cell receptor beta chain has a handful of counts. Per the germline V gene, CDR1 is PRHDT and CDR2 is FYEKMQ (reference sequence). The CDR3 has 15 amino acids. Trimming at V came to 1 base and at J to 4 bases, leaving 5 bases not matched to a gene. This sample is part of a study of blood T cell repertoires in COVID-19. Study summary: Collection of acute and convalescent COVID-19 samples took place in the United States, Italy and Spain.

While infection was still active, Seattle patients were enrolled and then followed longitudinally. In the authors' workflow: From reference gene primer amplification, estimates of nucleated cell counts were derived. Some clones are missing from TCRdb's copy, which holds only in-frame ones; the method was immunoSEQ multiplex PCR. D and trimming come from the DNA, and the V and J calls and clone size come from that table. Of about 210,000 clones in the sample, 84% were seen once. The chain uses TRBV13 and TRBJ2-7; 9 bases are shared with TRBD1. Sequencing was done on a sample of peripheral blood. This clonotype was sampled from a woman older than 75 with COVID-19, enrolled during active disease. In DNA, the CDR3 is TGTGCCAGCAGCTTAGTACAGGGGGCCCGGTACGAGCAGTACTTC. This gives the protein CASSLVQGARYEQYF.